The 17 T cell receptor beta chains presented below share a single source sample, sequenced in a study of cytomegalovirus exposure and HLA in healthy donors. Vbeta (60) and Jbeta (13) primers were used in the PCR. Repertoires were generated with immunoSEQ multiplex PCR, while TCRdb's copy carries only in-frame clones and drops some. The repertoire table contains around 50,000 clones. Source material: PBMCs. The receptors were sampled from a male donor in good health and CMV-seronegative.

The chain carries TRBV4-3 and TRBJ2-7; D ambiguous. The germline CDR1 and CDR2 sequences are LGHNA and YSLEER. The CDR3 has 13 residues. Trimming pared 0 bases from V and 4 bases from J, leaving 7 bases between. CDR3 sequence reads: CASSQDYRYEQYF. DNA of the CDR3: TGCGCCAGCAGCCAAGATTACCGGTACGAGCAGTACTTC.

The rearrangement joins TRBV19 to TRBJ1-1; tentative D call: TRBD1 (5 bases). Germline loops: CDR1 LNHDA, CDR2 SQIVND (reference sequence). The CDR3 loop spans 14 amino acids. The V end lost 5 bases, the J end lost 0 bases, and 10 bases lay between the germline ends. CDR3 region: CASSRQPLNTEAFF. CDR3 DNA sequence: TGTGCCAGTAGTCGACAGCCTCTGAACACTGAAGCTTTCTTT. The entire variable domain, with the rest obtained from reference TRBV19 and TRBJ1-1, is as follows: DGGITQSPKYLFRKEGQNVTLSCEQNLNHDAMYWYRQDPGQGLRLIYYSQIVNDFQKGDIAEGYSVSREKKESFPLTVTSAQKNPTAFYLCASSRQPLNTEAFFGQGTRLTVV.

This rearrangement joins TRBV9 to TRBJ2-5; 10 bases map to TRBD2. The germline V gene has CDR1 SGDLS and CDR2 YYNGEE. The CDR3 contains 18 residues. The J segment lost 5 bases and the V segment lost 4 bases, leaving 17 bases of the junction unmatched. CDR3 in amino acids: CASSLRPSGGPLEETQYF. CDR3 nucleotide sequence: TGTGCCAGCAGCCTTCGTCCTAGCGGGGGCCCATTGGAGGAGACCCAGTACTTC.

V gene TRBV5-6 combines with J gene TRBJ1-6, with 7 bases aligning to TRBD1. Germline trimming cut 1 base from V and 7 bases from J; bases unmatched to any gene: 5. The germline CDR1 and CDR2 sequences are SGHDT and YYEEEE. The CDR3 length is 15 residues. CDR3 in amino acids: CASSLIGDRNSPLHF. The CDR3 DNA follows: TGTGCCAGCAGCTTGATCGGGGACAGAAATTCACCCCTCCACTTT. Variable domain in full (rest from reference TRBV5-6 and TRBJ1-6): DAGVTQSPTHLIKTRGQQVTLRCSPKSGHDTVSWYQQALGQGPQFIFQYYEEEERQRGNFPDRFSGHQFPNYSSELNVNALLLGDSALYLCASSLIGDRNSPLHFGNGTRLTVT.

The chain couples TRBV6-1 to TRBJ2-3; D possibly corresponds to TRBD1 (6 bases). The V gene's germline CDR1 is MNHNS and CDR2 SASEGT. V lost 6 bases and J lost 0, with 13 bases in between. This CDR3 is 15 amino acids long. The CDR3, as DNA: TGTGCCAGCAGATCCTTGGACAGAAGCACAGATACGCAGTATTTT. It is translated as CASRSLDRSTDTQYF.

The chain employs TRBV9 and TRBJ2-2, with D maybe TRBD2 (5 bases). The V gene's germline CDR1 is SGDLS and CDR2 YYNGEE. The CDR3 totals 13 residues. V gave up 4 bases and J gave up 6 bases, with 10 bases separating them. The DNA of the CDR3 is TGTGCCAGCAGCCCACTCGGGGCCGGGGAGCTGTTTTTT. It specifies CASSPLGAGELFF. Filled out from reference TRBV9 and TRBJ2-2, the complete variable domain reads DSGVTQTPKHLITATGQRVTLRCSPRSGDLSVYWYQQSLDQGLQFLIQYYNGEERAKGNILERFSAQQFPDLHSELNLSSLELGDSALYFCASSPLGAGELFFGEGSRLTVL.

The chain has TRBV7-9 and TRBJ1-2; the match to TRBD1 covers 8 bases. There are 15 residues in the CDR3. Trimming took 2 bases from V and 6 from J; bases not matched to a gene: 8. Germline CDR1 is SEHNR and CDR2 is FQNEAQ (reference sequence). CDR3 DNA: TGTGCCAGCAGCTTATTGGCAGGGGGCGTTGATGGCTACACCTTC. This translates into CASSLLAGGVDGYTF.

V usage is TRBV14 and J usage is TRBJ2-2; weak D call: TRBD1 (5 bases). Trimming pared 7 bases from V and 1 base from J, leaving 13 bases between. The germline CDR1 and CDR2 sequences are SGHDN and FVKESK. This CDR3 is built from 15 residues. The CDR3 sequence is CASTDVGVNTGELFF. The DNA of the CDR3 is TGTGCCAGCACCGATGTAGGGGTGAACACCGGGGAGCTGTTTTTT. Drawing the rest from reference TRBV14 and TRBJ2-2, the complete variable domain is EAGVTQFPSHSVIEKGQTVTLRCDPISGHDNLYWYRRVMGKEIKFLLHFVKESKQDESGMPNNRFLAERTGGTYSTLKVQPAELEDSGVYFCASTDVGVNTGELFFGEGSRLTVL.

The rearrangement uses TRBV7-9 and TRBJ1-2; D is ambiguous. The CDR3 is 17 residues long. Trimming shortened V by 2 bases and J by 0 bases, and 16 bases separated the two germline ends. In germline, CDR1 is SEHNR, CDR2 FQNEAQ (reference sequence). In nucleotides, the CDR3 is TGTGCCAGCAGCTTAAAGTCCCCAAGAAGAGCTAACTATGGCTACACCTTC. Protein product: CASSLKSPRRANYGYTF.

The gene calls are TRBV4-1 and TRBJ1-5; tentative D call: TRBD1 (6 bases). Trimming removed 8 bases at V and 4 bases at J, with 12 bases between. The CDR3 loop spans 13 amino acids. Germline CDR1 MGHRA, CDR2 YSYEKL. The chain's CDR3 is CASGRGVNQPQHF. In nucleotides, the CDR3 is TGCGCCAGCGGGAGGGGGGTGAATCAGCCCCAGCATTTT.

CDR3 sequence (DNA): TGTGCCAGCTCCCGGACGGGGGTACCCTACGAGCAGTACTTC. Translated, it gives CASSRTGVPYEQYF. The chain uses TRBV9 and TRBJ2-7; possible D gene TRBD2, 6 bases. Germline V gene sequence: CDR1 SGDLS, CDR2 YYNGEE. The CDR3 contains 14 residues. V gave up 7 bases and J gave up 2 bases, with 16 bases separating them.

The chain recombines TRBV6-5 with TRBJ1-6; 7 nucleotides match TRBD1. The junction had 9 bases not matched to a gene; V was cut back by 5 bases and J by 8 bases. The germline CDR1 and CDR2 sequences are MNHEY and SVGAGI. CDR3 size: 15 residues. Written as DNA, the CDR3 is TGTGCCAGCAGTCCCGCCGGGACAGACCATTCACCCCTCCACTTT. The encoded protein is CASSPAGTDHSPLHF.

This chain uses TRBV6-5 with TRBJ1-1, with D tentatively TRBD1 (5 bases). The V gene's germline CDR1 is MNHEY and CDR2 SVGAGI. The CDR3 has 12 amino acids. V gave up 6 bases and J gave up 5 bases, with 10 bases separating them. As DNA, the CDR3 is TGTGCCAGCAGCTACGGGGCGACTGAAGCTTTCTTT. This sequence encodes CASSYGATEAFF.

This rearrangement joins TRBV7-6 to TRBJ2-3; a possible D gene is TRBD1 (5 bases). With 5 bases removed from V and 7 bases from J, the gap between germline ends came to 16 bases. CDR1 is SGHVS, CDR2 FNYEAQ, per germline. This CDR3 region has 14 residues. CDR3 sequence reads: CASSQRQTPNTQYF. The CDR3 nucleotides are TGTGCCAGCAGCCAGCGACAGACGCCGAATACGCAGTATTTT.

CDR3 in DNA: TGCGCCAGCAGCTTCCTCCGACAGGGGGCTGAAGCTTTCTTT. Protein sequence: CASSFLRQGAEAFF. V gene TRBV5-1 combines with J gene TRBJ1-1; TRBD1 aligns across 9 bases. The CDR3 runs to 14 residues. V gave up 2 bases and J gave up 6 bases; unmatched junction bases: 5. The germline CDR1 and CDR2 sequences are SGHRS and YFSETQ.

The J gene is TRBJ2-7, the V gene TRBV11-2, with 8 bases fitting TRBD1. Germline CDR1 is SGHAT and CDR2 is FQNNGV. The V gene end was trimmed by 2 bases and the J gene end by 6 bases; junction bases not matched to a gene: 15. The CDR3 spans 17 residues. CDR3 residues: CASSLWQGANGRGEQYF. The CDR3 DNA sequence: TGTGCCAGCAGCTTATGGCAGGGGGCTAACGGTAGGGGCGAGCAGTACTTC.

The chain combines TRBV4-3 with TRBJ2-1; the D gene is possibly TRBD2 (5 bases). The CDR3 loop spans 17 amino acids. The germline V gene has CDR1 LGHNA and CDR2 YSLEER. V was trimmed by 0 bases and J by 2 bases, leaving 14 bases between them. CDR3 region: CASSQDLEAAAYNEQFF. In DNA, the CDR3 is TGCGCCAGCAGCCAAGATTTGGAGGCAGCTGCCTACAATGAGCAGTTCTTC.